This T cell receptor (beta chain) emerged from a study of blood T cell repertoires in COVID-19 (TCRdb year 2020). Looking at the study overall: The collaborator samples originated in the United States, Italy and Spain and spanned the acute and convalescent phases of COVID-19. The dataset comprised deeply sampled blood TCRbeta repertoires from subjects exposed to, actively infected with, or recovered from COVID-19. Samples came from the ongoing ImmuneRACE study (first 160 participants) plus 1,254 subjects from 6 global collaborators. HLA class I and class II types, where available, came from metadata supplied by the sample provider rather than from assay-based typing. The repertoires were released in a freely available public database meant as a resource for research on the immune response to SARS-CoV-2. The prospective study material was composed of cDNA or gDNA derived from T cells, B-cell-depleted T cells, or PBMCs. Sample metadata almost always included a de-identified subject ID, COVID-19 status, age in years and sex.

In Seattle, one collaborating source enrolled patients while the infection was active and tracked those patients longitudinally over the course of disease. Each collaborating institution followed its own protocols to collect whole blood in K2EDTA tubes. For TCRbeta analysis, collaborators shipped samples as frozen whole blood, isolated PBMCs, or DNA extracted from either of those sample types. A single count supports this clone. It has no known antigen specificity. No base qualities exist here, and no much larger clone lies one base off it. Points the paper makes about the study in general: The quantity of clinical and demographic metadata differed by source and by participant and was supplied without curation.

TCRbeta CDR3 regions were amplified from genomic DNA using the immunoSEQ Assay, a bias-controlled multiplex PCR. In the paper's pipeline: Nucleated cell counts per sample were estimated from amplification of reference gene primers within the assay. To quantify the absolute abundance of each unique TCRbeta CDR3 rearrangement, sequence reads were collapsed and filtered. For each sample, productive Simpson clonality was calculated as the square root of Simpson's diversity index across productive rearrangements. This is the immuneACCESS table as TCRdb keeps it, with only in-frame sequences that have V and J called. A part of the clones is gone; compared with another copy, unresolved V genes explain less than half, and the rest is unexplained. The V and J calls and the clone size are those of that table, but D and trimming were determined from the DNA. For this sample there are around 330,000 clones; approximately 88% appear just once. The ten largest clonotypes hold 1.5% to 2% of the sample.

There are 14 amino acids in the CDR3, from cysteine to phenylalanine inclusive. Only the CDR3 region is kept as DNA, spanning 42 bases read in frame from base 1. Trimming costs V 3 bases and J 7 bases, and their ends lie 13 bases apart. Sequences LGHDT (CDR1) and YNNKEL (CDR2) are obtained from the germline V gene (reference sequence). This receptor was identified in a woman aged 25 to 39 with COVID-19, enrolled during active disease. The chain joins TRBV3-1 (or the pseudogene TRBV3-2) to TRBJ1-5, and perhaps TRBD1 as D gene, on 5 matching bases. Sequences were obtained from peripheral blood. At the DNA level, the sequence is TGTGCCAGCAGCCAGGGGAGGGGAGGACAGCCCCAGCATTTT. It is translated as CASSQGRGGQPQHF.